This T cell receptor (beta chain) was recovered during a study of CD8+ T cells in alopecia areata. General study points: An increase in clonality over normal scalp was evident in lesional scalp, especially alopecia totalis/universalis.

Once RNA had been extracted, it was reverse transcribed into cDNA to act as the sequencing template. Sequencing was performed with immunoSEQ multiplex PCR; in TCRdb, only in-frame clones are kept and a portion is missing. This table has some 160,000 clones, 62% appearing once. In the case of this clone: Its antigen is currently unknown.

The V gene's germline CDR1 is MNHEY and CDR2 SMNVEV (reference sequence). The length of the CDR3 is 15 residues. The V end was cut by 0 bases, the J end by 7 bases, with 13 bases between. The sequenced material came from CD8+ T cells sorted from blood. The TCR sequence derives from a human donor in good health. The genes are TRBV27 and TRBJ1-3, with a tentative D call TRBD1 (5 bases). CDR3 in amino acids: CASSLSKAGRNTIYF. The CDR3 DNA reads TGTGCCAGCAGTTTATCGAAAGCAGGGCGTAACACCATATATTTT.